Presented here are 11 T cell receptor beta chains from one specimen sequenced in a study of blood T cell repertoires in COVID-19. Profiling relied on immunoSEQ multiplex PCR, and the TCRdb table lists in-frame clones only, not all of them. The sample yields about 59,000 clones, approximately 79% seen once. Source material: peripheral blood. Receptors originate from a woman in her seventies with acute or convalescent COVID-19.

This clone was counted a few times. J is TRBJ1-2 and V is TRBV19, with a tentative D call TRBD1 (6 bases). Looked up from germline, CDR1 is LNHDA and CDR2 is SQIVND (reference sequence). This CDR3 has 14 amino acids. V dropped 4 bases and J dropped 1 base, with 10 bases sitting between them. In DNA form, the CDR3 reads TGTGCCAGTAGTACCCGGACAGTTAACTATGGCTACACCTTC. It specifies CASSTRTVNYGYTF.

The rearrangement uses TRBV7-2 and TRBJ2-1, with 8 bases fitting TRBD2. The V gene's germline CDR1 is SGHTA and CDR2 FQGNSA. The CDR3 is 13 residues long. V gave up 8 bases and J gave up 10 bases; unmatched junction bases: 10. The DNA of the CDR3 is TGTGCCAGCGCAGTTGCGGGGGGCGGGGAGCAGTTCTTC. Translation: CASAVAGGGEQFF.

CDR3 protein: CASSRDSYNEQFF. CDR3 in DNA: TGTGCCAGCAGTAGGGACAGTTACAATGAGCAGTTCTTC. The J gene is TRBJ2-1, the V gene TRBV6-2 or TRBV6-3, with TRBD1 matching 7 bases. With V trimmed by 5 bases and J by 4 bases, 2 bases remained unmatched. This CDR3 has 13 amino acids. Germline V gene lookup returns CDR1 MNHEY and CDR2 SVGEGT.

V gene TRBV24-1 combines with J gene TRBJ2-5; TRBD2 matches at 9 bases. Per the germline V gene, CDR1 is KGHDR and CDR2 is SFDVKD. With 5 bases clipped from V and 2 bases from J, the junction kept 11 bases outside the gene matches. This CDR3 has 17 amino acids. The CDR3 DNA sequence: TGTGCCACCAGTGGGGGTATAGGCCTAGCGGGACAAGAGACCCAGTACTTC. Encoded protein: CATSGGIGLAGQETQYF.

The rearrangement links TRBV10-3 to TRBJ1-2, with 9 bases matching TRBD1. With 2 bases clipped from V and 0 bases from J, the junction kept 10 bases outside the gene matches. CDR1 is ENHRY and CDR2 is SYGVKD in the germline V gene. The CDR3 extends over 18 amino acids. The CDR3 sequence is CAISEATGGTRANYGYTF. The CDR3 DNA reads TGTGCCATCAGTGAGGCGACAGGGGGAACCAGGGCTAACTATGGCTACACCTTC.

The rearrangement joins TRBV5-6 to TRBJ1-5, with 9 bases fitting TRBD1. The CDR3 runs to 16 residues. Germline V gives CDR1 SGHDT, CDR2 YYEEEE. V shed 3 bases, J shed 1 base, and the junction held 5 bases outside the gene matches. CDR3 nucleotides: TGTGCCAGCAGCTCCTCCGGGACAGGGAGCAATCAGCCCCAGCATTTT. Translation gives CASSSSGTGSNQPQHF.

In its sample, this clone ranks as medium-sized. V usage is TRBV30 and J usage is TRBJ1-2; TRBD1 is a possible D gene (5 bases). With 3 bases removed from V and 10 bases from J, the gap between germline ends came to 21 bases. Germline V lookup: CDR1 GTSNPN, CDR2 SVGIG (reference sequence). The CDR3 totals 14 residues. The CDR3 loop reads CAWSLGQPNSDYTF. As DNA, the CDR3 is TGTGCCTGGAGCTTGGGGCAGCCAAATAGTGACTACACCTTC.

The CDR3 here is CASGKGQGNSGANVLTF. In DNA form, the CDR3 reads TGCGCCAGCGGCAAGGGACAGGGGAACTCTGGGGCCAACGTCCTGACTTTC. The chain combines TRBV5-1 with TRBJ2-6, with 10 bases matching TRBD1. After removal of 7 bases from V and 0 bases from J, the junction contained 7 bases not matched to a gene. Germline V lookup: CDR1 SGHRS, CDR2 YFSETQ. There are 17 residues in the CDR3.

The J gene is TRBJ1-5, the V gene TRBV19, with TRBD1 matching 8 bases. Trimming took 5 bases from V and 10 from J; bases not matched to a gene: 19. This CDR3 contains 17 residues. The germline V gene encodes CDR1 LNHDA and CDR2 SQIVND (reference sequence). The CDR3 is CASSLSFAGGPILPQHF. CDR3 in DNA: TGTGCCAGTAGTCTTAGCTTTGCAGGGGGCCCAATTTTACCCCAGCATTTT.

The chain couples TRBV30 to TRBJ2-3; 10 nucleotides agree with TRBD2. Germline CDR1 is GTSNPN and CDR2 is SVGIG (reference sequence). The CDR3 loop spans 14 amino acids. V shed 4 bases and J 2 bases; nucleotides not matched to a gene: 3. CDR3 DNA sequence: TGTGCCTGGACTAGCGGGGGCTTCACAGATACGCAGTATTTT. As protein: CAWTSGGFTDTQYF.

The rearrangement links TRBV19 to TRBJ1-2, with D unresolved. In germline, CDR1 is LNHDA, CDR2 SQIVND (reference sequence). The germline V and J ends were trimmed by 1 base and 4 bases, with 10 bases remaining between them. This CDR3 region has 14 residues. CDR3 sequence reads: CASSIGQVSYGYTF. DNA of the CDR3: TGTGCCAGTAGTATAGGCCAGGTGTCCTATGGCTACACCTTC.